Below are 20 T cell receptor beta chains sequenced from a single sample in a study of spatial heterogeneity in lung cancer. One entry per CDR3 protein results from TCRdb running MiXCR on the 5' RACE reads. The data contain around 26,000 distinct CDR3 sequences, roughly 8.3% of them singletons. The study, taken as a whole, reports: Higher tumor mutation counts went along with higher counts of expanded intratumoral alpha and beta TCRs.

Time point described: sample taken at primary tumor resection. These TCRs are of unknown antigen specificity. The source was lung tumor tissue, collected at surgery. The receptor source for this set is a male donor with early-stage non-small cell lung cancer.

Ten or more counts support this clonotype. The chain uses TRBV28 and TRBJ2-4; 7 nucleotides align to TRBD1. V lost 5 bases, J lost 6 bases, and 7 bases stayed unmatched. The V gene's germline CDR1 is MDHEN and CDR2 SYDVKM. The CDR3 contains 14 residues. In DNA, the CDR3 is TGTGCCAGCAGTGACAGGGCCTTACTAAACATTCAGTACTTC. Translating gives CASSDRALLNIQYF.

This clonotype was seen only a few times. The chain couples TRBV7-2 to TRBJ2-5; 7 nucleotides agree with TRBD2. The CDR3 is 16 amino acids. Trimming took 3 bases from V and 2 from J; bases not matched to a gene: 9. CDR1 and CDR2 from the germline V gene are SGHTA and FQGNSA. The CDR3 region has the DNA TGTGCCAGCAGCTTTGGACTAGTCATTGGACAAGAGACCCAGTACTTC. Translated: CASSFGLVIGQETQYF.

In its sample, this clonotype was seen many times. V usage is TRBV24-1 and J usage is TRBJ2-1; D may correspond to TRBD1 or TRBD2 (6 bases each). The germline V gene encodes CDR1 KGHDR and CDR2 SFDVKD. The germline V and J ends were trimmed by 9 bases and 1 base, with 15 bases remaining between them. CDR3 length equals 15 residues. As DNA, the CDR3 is TGTGCCACCCGAGGAAGGGGGGAATCCTACAATGAGCAGTTCTTC. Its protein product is CATRGRGESYNEQFF.

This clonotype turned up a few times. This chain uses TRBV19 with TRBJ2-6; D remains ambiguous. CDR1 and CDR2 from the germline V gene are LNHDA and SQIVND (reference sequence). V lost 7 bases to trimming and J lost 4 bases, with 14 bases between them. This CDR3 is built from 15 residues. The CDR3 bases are TGTGCCAGTACCCCGACTCGTACGGGGGCCAACGTCCTGACTTTC. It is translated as CASTPTRTGANVLTF.

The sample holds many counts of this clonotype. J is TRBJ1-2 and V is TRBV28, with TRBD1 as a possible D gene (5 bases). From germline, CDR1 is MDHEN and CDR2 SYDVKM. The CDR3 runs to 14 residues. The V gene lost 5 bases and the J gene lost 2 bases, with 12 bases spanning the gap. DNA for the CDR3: TGTGCCAGCAGTCAGGACACGCCAAACTATGGCTACACCTTC. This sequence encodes CASSQDTPNYGYTF.

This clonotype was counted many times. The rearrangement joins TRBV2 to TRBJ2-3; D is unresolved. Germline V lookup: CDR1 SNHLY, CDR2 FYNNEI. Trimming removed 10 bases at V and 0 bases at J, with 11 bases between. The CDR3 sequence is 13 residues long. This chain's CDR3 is CATPAVSTDTQYF. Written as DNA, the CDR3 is TGTGCCACCCCGGCGGTTAGCACAGATACGCAGTATTTT.

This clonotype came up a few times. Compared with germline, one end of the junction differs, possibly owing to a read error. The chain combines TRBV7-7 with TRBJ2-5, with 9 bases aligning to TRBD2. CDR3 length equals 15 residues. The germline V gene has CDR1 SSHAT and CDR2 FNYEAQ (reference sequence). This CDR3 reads CASSSSTSGQETQYF. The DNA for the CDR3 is TGTGCTAGCAGCTCCAGCACTAGCGGGCAAGAGACCCAGTACTTC.

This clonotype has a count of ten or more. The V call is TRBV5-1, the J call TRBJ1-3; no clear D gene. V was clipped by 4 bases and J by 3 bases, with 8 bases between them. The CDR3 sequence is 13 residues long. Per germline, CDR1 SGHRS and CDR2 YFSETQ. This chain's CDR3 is CASSDRDGNTIYF. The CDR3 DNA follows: TGCGCCAGCAGCGATCGCGATGGAAACACCATATATTTT.

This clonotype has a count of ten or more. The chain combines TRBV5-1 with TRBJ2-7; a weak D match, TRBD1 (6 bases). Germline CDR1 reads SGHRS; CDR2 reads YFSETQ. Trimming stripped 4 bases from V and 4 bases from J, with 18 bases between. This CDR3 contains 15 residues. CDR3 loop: CASSTGQPQSYEQYF. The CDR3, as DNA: TGCGCCAGCAGCACCGGACAGCCGCAAAGTTACGAGCAGTACTTC.

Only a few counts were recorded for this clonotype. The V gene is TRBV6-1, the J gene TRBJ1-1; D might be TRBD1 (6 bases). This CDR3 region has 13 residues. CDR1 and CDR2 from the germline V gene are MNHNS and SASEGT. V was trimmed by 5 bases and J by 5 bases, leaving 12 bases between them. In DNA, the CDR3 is TGTGCCAGCAGTTTACAGGGTAGGACTGAAGCTTTCTTT. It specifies CASSLQGRTEAFF.

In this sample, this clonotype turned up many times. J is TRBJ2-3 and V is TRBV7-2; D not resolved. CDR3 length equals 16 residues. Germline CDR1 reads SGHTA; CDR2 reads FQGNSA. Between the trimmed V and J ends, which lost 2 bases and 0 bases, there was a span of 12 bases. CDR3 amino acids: CASSLIPRPSTDTQYF. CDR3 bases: TGTGCCAGCAGCTTAATTCCTAGACCCAGCACAGATACGCAGTATTTT.

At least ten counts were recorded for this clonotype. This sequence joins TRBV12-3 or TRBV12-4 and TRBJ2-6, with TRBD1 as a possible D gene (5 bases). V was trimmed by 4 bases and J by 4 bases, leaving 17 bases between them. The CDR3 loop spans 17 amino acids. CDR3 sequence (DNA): TGTGCCAGCAGTTCTGCAGGGTTCCGCGTGGGGGCCAACGTCCTGACTTTC. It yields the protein CASSSAGFRVGANVLTF.

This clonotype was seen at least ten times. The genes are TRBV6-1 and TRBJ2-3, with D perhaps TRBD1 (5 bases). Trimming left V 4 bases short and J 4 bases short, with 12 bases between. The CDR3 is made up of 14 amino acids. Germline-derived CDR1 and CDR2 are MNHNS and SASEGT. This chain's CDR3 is CASSVGQGSDTQYF. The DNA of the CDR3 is TGTGCCAGCAGTGTTGGGCAGGGCTCAGATACGCAGTATTTT.

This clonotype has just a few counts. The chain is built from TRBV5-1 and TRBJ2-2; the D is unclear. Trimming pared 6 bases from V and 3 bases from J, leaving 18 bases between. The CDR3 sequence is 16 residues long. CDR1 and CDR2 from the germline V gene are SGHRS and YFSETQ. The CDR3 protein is CASTPAGLGYTGELFF. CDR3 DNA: TGCGCCAGCACCCCCGCCGGGCTGGGATACACCGGGGAGCTGTTTTTT.

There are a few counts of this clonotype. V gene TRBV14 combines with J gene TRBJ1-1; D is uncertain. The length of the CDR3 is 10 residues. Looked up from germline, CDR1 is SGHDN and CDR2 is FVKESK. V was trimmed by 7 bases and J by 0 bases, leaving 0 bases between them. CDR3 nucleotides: TGTGCCAGCATGAACACTGAAGCTTTCTTT. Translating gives CASMNTEAFF.

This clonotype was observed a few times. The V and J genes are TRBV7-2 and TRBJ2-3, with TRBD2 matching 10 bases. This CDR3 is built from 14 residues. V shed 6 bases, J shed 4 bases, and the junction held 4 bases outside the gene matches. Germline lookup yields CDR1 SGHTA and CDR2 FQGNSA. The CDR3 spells CASSRTSGADTQYF. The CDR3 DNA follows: TGTGCCAGCAGTCGGACTAGCGGCGCAGATACGCAGTATTTT.

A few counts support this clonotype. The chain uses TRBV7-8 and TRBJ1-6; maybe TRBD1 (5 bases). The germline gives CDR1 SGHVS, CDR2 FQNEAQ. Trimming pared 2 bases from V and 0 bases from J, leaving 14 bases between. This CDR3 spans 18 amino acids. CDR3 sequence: CASSLKGTLSSYNSPLHF. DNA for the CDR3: TGTGCCAGCAGCTTAAAGGGGACCCTGAGCTCCTATAATTCACCCCTCCACTTT.

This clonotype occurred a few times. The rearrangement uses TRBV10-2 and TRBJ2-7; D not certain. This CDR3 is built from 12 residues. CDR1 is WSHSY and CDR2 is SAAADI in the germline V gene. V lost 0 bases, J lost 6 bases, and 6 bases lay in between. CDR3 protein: CASSESTGEQYF. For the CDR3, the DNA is TGCGCCAGCAGTGAGTCGACCGGCGAGCAGTACTTC.

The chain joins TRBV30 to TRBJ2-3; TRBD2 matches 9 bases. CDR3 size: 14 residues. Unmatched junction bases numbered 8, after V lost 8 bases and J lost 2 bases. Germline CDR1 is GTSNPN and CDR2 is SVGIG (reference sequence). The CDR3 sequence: CAHQLAGNTDTQYF. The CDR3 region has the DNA TGTGCCCACCAGCTAGCGGGAAACACAGATACGCAGTATTTT. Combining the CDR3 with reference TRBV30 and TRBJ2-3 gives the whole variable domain SQTIHQWPATLVQPVGSPLSLECTVEGTSNPNLYWYRQAAGRGLQLLFYSVGIGQISSEVPQNLSASRPQDRQFILSSKKLLLSDSGFYLCAHQLAGNTDTQYFGPGTRLTVL.

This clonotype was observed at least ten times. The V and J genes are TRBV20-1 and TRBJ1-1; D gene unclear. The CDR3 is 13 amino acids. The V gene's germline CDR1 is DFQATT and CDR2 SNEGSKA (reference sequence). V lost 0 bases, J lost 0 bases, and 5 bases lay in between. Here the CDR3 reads CSARDLLNTEAFF. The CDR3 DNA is TGCAGTGCTAGAGACCTCCTGAACACTGAAGCTTTCTTT.